One sample yielded the 15 T cell receptor beta chains listed below, sequenced in a study of T cell clonotyping in hematopoietic cell transplantation. Time point denoted: recipient sample about 28 days before transplant, after cytoreduction. Profiled with immunoSEQ multiplex PCR; TCRdb holds only in-frame clones, not every one. The sample carries around 21,000 clones, about 90% recorded once. This specimen was peripheral blood mononuclear cells, taken before stem cell transplant. The receptors were gathered from a man aged 18-30 years with biphenotypic leukemia. Some clones in this sample may be carry-over from other donors' samples.

This chain connects TRBV5-1 to TRBJ2-2, with unresolved D. Trimming cost V 0 bases and J 4 bases, with 10 bases left between them. The V gene's germline CDR1 is SGHRS and CDR2 YFSETQ. This CDR3 spans 15 amino acids. The chain's CDR3 is CASSLAQGVTGELFF. CDR3 bases: TGCGCCAGCAGCTTGGCCCAAGGAGTCACCGGGGAGCTGTTTTTT.

This clone was picked up one time. The V call is TRBV2, the J call TRBJ1-5; no clear D. The germline CDR1 and CDR2 sequences are SNHLY and FYNNEI. Trimming removed 8 bases from V and 6 bases from J, with 14 bases in between. The CDR3 is 13 residues long. The CDR3 DNA sequence: TGTGCCAGCGCAGCGGGGTGGGCTCAGCCCCAGCATTTT. Translation: CASAAGWAQPQHF.

This clone has only a few counts. The J gene is TRBJ1-6, the V gene TRBV9, with 7 nucleotides matching TRBD1. Looked up from germline, CDR1 is SGDLS and CDR2 is YYNGEE. Germline trimming cut 4 bases from V and 8 bases from J; bases unmatched to any gene: 9. The length of the CDR3 is 15 residues. CDR3 in amino acids: CASSPTGDRYSPLHF. In DNA, the CDR3 is TGTGCCAGCAGCCCGACCGGGGACAGATATTCACCCCTCCACTTT.

The chain links TRBV9 to TRBJ2-2; TRBD2 is a possible D gene (6 bases). With 4 bases removed from V and 4 bases from J, the gap between germline ends came to 14 bases. This CDR3 has 15 residues. The germline V gene encodes CDR1 SGDLS and CDR2 YYNGEE. In DNA, the CDR3 is TGTGCCAGCAGCACAGCTGGAGGGTTCACCGGGGAGCTGTTTTTT. Its protein product is CASSTAGGFTGELFF.

The chain recombines TRBV2 with TRBJ2-5; D perhaps matches TRBD1 (5 bases). With 5 bases removed from V and 5 bases from J, the gap between germline ends came to 12 bases. From germline, CDR1 is SNHLY and CDR2 FYNNEI. This CDR3 spans 13 amino acids. The CDR3 nucleotides read TGTGCCAGCAGTCAGGGCCTCGGGGAGACCCAGTACTTC. Protein product: CASSQGLGETQYF.

The rearrangement uses TRBV19 and TRBJ2-2; 9 bases align to TRBD2. This CDR3 is 14 amino acids long. In germline, CDR1 is LNHDA, CDR2 SQIVND (reference sequence). V lost 5 bases to trimming and J lost 3 bases; unmatched junction nucleotides: 1. CDR3 region: CASSQRGDTGELFF. In DNA form, the CDR3 reads TGTGCCAGTAGTCAGCGGGGGGACACCGGGGAGCTGTTTTTT.

The chain recombines TRBV5-1 with TRBJ1-6, with TRBD1 identical over 7 bases. V was pared by 0 bases and J by 10 bases, with 22 bases of the junction left unmatched. Germline V gives CDR1 SGHRS, CDR2 YFSETQ. The CDR3 loop spans 20 amino acids. CDR3 sequence: CASSLETQGSSTGLGSPLHF. DNA for the CDR3: TGCGCCAGCAGCTTGGAAACCCAAGGGTCCTCGACAGGGTTGGGATCACCCCTCCACTTT. Variable domain in full (rest from reference TRBV5-1 and TRBJ1-6): KAGVTQTPRYLIKTRGQQVTLSCSPISGHRSVSWYQQTPGQGLQFLFEYFSETQRNKGNFPGRFSGRQFSNSRSEMNVSTLELGDSALYLCASSLETQGSSTGLGSPLHFGNGTRLTVT.

The chain is built from TRBV2 and TRBJ2-7, with 7 bases identical to TRBD2. With V trimmed by 3 bases and J by 0 bases, 8 bases remained unmatched. Germline V gene sequence: CDR1 SNHLY, CDR2 FYNNEI. This CDR3 is built from 16 residues. The CDR3 nucleotides are TGTGCCAGCAGTGACATAGCGGGCTTAAGCTCCTACGAGCAGTACTTC. This encodes CASSDIAGLSSYEQYF.

The rearrangement joins TRBV20-1 to TRBJ2-7; no clear D. Germline CDR1 DFQATT, CDR2 SNEGSKA (reference sequence). V lost 3 bases and J lost 4, with 7 bases in between. This CDR3 comprises 11 residues. The CDR3 DNA is TGCAGTGCTAGCGCCGGATACGAGCAGTACTTC. It yields the protein CSASAGYEQYF.

This clone was counted only a few times. The rearrangement uses TRBV7-9 and TRBJ2-2, with D perhaps matching TRBD2 (5 bases). This CDR3 is built from 16 residues. CDR1 is SEHNR, CDR2 FQNEAQ, per germline (reference sequence). V gave up 0 bases and J gave up 8 bases, with 16 bases separating them. The CDR3 coding sequence is TGTGCCAGCAGCTTAGCGGGCCCGGGGAACCCAGGGGAGCTGTTTTTT. Encoded protein: CASSLAGPGNPGELFF.

Only one count was recorded for this clone. The V and J genes are TRBV11-1 and TRBJ2-3, with D tentatively TRBD1 or TRBD2 (5 bases each). Trimming removed 8 bases from V and 2 bases from J, with 17 bases in between. The CDR3 extends over 15 amino acids. Germline V lookup: CDR1 SGHAT, CDR2 FQDESV (reference sequence). The CDR3 region has the DNA TGTGCCAGCGGGGTGGGGGACCCCCTCACAGATACGCAGTATTTT. It codes for CASGVGDPLTDTQYF.

The rearrangement uses TRBV29-1 and TRBJ1-2; possible D gene TRBD1, 5 bases. This CDR3 is built from 13 residues. Trimming cost V 4 bases and J 5 bases, with 14 bases left between them. From germline, CDR1 is SQVTM and CDR2 ANQGSEA. CDR3 nucleotide sequence: TGCAGCGTTGGAATCCCAGGGTTTTATGGCTACACCTTC. It yields the protein CSVGIPGFYGYTF. Looking up the rest from reference TRBV29-1 and TRBJ1-2 gives the full variable domain: SAVISQKPSRDICQRGTSLTIQCQVDSQVTMMFWYRQQPGQSLTLIATANQGSEATYESGFVIDKFPISRPNLTFSTLTVSNMSPEDSSIYLCSVGIPGFYGYTFGSGTRLTVV.

This clone showed up just once. The chain recombines TRBV6-1 with TRBJ1-1; unclear D gene. Germline CDR1 reads MNHNS; CDR2 reads SASEGT. The CDR3 contains 14 residues. V lost 4 bases and J 1 base, leaving 10 bases between the germline ends. The DNA for the CDR3 is TGTGCCAGCAGTGGGGAGGGCTGGAACACTGAAGCTTTCTTT. Translation: CASSGEGWNTEAFF.

The J gene is TRBJ2-7, the V gene TRBV5-1; 8 nucleotides agree with TRBD1. V was clipped by 4 bases and J by 2 bases; unmatched bases: 2. The germline V gene has CDR1 SGHRS and CDR2 YFSETQ. The length of the CDR3 is 13 residues. In DNA form, the CDR3 reads TGCGCCAGCAGCAGGGGACAGGCCTACGAGCAGTACTTC. It encodes CASSRGQAYEQYF.

This chain uses TRBV6-5 with TRBJ2-7; no clear D. Germline CDR1 MNHEY, CDR2 SVGAGI. The ends were cut back, 4 bases at V and 0 bases at J, with 10 bases in the middle. This CDR3 is built from 14 residues. In nucleotides, the CDR3 is TGTGCCAGCAGTTGGACGGATAGCTCCTACGAGCAGTACTTC. It yields the protein CASSWTDSSYEQYF.